This T cell receptor (beta chain) came from a study of T-cell reconstitution after alpha-beta-depleted transplantation in children (dated by TCRdb to the mid-2010s). Notes on the research overall: The study quantitatively tracked T-cell immune reconstitution after TCRalphabeta/CD19-depleted allogeneic hematopoietic cell transplantation in children using TCR repertoire profiling. The paper as a whole reports these results and caveats: Hyperexpanded clone frequencies declined over subsequent months; after one year, T-cell counts and TCRbeta diversity were mostly attributed to newly produced T cells. The apparently early alphabetaT-cell count recovery about two months after transplant was reportedly dependent on only several hundred rapidly expanded clones derived from non-depleted graft cells. In some patients, the high TCRbeta diversity seen at day 60 was put down to recipient T cells and intrathymic progenitors that had survived conditioning.

Library creation used PCR. TCRdb shows the sequencer as Illumina HiSeq 2500. Molecular barcoding was employed in the preparation of TCR libraries, with unique molecular identifiers being used to normalize TCRbeta repertoire quantification. TCRdb reprocessing: public reads trimmed at Q25 with fastp, clones called with MiXCR, in-frame beta chains kept. One record per CDR3 amino acid sequence lists the most common genes and DNA. The sample table contains about 580,000 distinct CDR3 sequences; only one count was recorded for approximately 22% of them. The biggest ten clones account for less than 15% of the sample. The germline V gene (reference sequence) yields SEHNR for CDR1 and FQNEAQ for CDR2. There are 16 amino acids in the CDR3, from cysteine to phenylalanine inclusive. Just CDR3 DNA is preserved here, 48 bases in frame from base 1. V is trimmed back by 4 bases and J by 2 bases, and the junction contains 8 bases that no gene match accounts for.

Interpreted using the paper, the treatment or condition label stands for: allogeneic hematopoietic cell transplantation with graft depleted of TCRalphabeta T cells and CD19 B cells. The children who served as transplant recipients had been given grafts of TCRalphabeta/CD19-depleted allogeneic hematopoietic cells. This clonotype occurred a few times. There is no known antigen for this receptor. No quality values exist for individual bases; no much larger clone is one base distant. The sequences come from PBMCs, mostly from graft donor cells, collected 360 days after TCRalphabeta/CD19-depleted stem cell transplant. The sequence is built from TRBV7-9 and TRBJ2-5; 9 central nucleotides agree with TRBD1. The sequence was collected from a boy under two years old who had a stem cell transplant for acute myeloid leukemia, so the T cells may come from the graft donor. The CDR3 region reads CASSSRDRVIQETQYF. The base sequence is TGTGCCAGCAGCTCGAGGGACAGGGTCATTCAAGAGACCCAGTACTTC.